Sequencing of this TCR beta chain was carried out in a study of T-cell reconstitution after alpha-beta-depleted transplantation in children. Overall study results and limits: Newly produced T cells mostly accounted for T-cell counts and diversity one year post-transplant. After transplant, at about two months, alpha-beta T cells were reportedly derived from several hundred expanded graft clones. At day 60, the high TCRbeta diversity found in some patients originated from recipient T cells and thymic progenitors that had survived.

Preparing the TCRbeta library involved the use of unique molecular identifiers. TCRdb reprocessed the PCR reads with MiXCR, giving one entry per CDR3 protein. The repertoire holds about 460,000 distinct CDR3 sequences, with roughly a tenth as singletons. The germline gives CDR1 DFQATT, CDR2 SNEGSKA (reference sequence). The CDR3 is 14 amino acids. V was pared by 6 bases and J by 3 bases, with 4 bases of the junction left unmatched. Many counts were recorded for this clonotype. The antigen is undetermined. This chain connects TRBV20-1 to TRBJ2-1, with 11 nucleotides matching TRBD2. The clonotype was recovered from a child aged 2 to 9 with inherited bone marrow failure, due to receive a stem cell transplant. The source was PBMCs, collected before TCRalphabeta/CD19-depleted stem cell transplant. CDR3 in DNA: TGCAGTGCCCCACTAGCGGGAGTCTACAATGAGCAGTTCTTC. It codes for CSAPLAGVYNEQFF.